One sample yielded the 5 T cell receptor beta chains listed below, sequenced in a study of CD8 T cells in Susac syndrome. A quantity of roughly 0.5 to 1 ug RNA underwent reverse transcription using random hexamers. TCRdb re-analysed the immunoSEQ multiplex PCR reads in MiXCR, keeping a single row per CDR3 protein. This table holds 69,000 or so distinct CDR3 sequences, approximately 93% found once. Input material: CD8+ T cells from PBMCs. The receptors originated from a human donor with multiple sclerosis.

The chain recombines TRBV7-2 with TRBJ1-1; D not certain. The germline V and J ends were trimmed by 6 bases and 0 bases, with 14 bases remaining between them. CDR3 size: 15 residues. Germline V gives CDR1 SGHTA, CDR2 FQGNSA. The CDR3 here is CASSPGFLMNTEAFF. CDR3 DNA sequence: TGTGCCAGCAGTCCCGGGTTCCTGATGAACACTGAAGCTTTCTTT.

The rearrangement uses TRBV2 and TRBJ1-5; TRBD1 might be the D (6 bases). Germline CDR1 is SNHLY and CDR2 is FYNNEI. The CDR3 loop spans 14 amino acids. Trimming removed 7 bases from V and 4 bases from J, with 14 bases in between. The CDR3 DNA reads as TGTGCCAGCACCCAGACAGGCTCGAATCAGCCCCAGCATTTT. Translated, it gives CASTQTGSNQPQHF.

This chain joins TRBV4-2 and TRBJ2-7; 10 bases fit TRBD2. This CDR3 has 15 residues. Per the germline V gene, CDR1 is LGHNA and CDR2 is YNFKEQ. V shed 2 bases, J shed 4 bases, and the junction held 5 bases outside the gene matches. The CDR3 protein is CASSQSRTSGYEQYF. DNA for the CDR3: TGTGCCAGCAGCCAATCCCGGACTAGCGGATACGAGCAGTACTTC.

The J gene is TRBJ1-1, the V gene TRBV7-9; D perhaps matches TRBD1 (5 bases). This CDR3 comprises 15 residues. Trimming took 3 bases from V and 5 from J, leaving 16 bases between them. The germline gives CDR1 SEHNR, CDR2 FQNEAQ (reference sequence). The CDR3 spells CASSFGIQGETEAFF. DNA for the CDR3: TGTGCCAGCAGCTTCGGTATTCAGGGTGAGACTGAAGCTTTCTTT.

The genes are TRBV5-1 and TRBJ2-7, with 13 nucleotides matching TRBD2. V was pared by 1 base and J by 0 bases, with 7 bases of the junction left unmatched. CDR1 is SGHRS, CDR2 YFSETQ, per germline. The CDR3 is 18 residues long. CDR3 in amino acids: CASSLSDGLAGDSYEQYF. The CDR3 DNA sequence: TGCGCCAGCAGCTTGTCGGATGGACTAGCGGGGGACTCCTACGAGCAGTACTTC.